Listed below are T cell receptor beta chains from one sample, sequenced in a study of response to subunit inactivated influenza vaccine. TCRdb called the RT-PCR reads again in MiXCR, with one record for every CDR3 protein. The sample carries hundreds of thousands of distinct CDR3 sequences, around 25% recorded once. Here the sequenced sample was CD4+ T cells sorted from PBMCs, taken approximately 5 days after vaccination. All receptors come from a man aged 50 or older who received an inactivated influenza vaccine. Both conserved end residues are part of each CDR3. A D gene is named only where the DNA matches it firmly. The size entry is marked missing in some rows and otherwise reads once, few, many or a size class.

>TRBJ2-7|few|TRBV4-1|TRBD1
CASSQSTGGASYEQYF
TGCGCCAGCAGCCAGTCTACAGGGGGCGCCTCCTACGAGCAGTACTTC
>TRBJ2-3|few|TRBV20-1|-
CSATRDGSTDTQYF
TGCAGTGCTACTAGGGACGGTAGCACAGATACGCAGTATTTT
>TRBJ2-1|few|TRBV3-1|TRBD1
CASSRQGAFLGNEQFF
TGTGCCAGCAGCCGACAGGGGGCCTTCTTGGGGAATGAGCAGTTCTTC
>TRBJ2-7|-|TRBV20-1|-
CSANYPPRSYEQYF
TGCAGTGCGAATTACCCCCCTCGATCCTACGAGCAGTACTTC
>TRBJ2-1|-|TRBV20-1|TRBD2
CSARANKRELGNEQFF
TGCAGTGCTAGAGCGAATAAGCGGGAGTTAGGGAATGAGCAGTTCTTC
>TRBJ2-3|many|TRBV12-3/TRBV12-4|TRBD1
CASSDRGYTQYF
TGTGCCAGCAGTGACAGGGGATATACGCAGTATTTT
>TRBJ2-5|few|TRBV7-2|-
CASSFGLFKETQYF
TGTGCCAGCAGCTTCGGACTTTTCAAAGAGACCCAGTACTTC
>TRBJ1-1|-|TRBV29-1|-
CSAEEGTLAEAFF
TGCAGCGCAGAGGAGGGAACTCTCGCTGAAGCTTTCTTT
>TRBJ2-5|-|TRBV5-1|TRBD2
CASSFLAGEIKETQYF
TGCGCCAGCAGCTTTCTAGCGGGAGAAATTAAAGAGACCCAGTACTTC
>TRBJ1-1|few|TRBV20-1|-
CSASDPLWTVEAFF
TGCAGTGCTAGCGACCCCCTTTGGACAGTTGAAGCTTTCTTT
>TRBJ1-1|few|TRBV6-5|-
CASSYSRGRLDTEAFF
TGTGCCAGCAGTTACTCTCGGGGGCGATTGGACACTGAAGCTTTCTTT
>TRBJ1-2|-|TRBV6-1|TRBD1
CASSQRGTGGDYGYTF
TGTGCCAGCAGCCAAAGGGGGACAGGGGGAGACTATGGCTACACCTTC
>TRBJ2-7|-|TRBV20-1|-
CSARTDSSEQYF
TGCAGTGCTAGAACTGACAGTTCCGAGCAGTACTTC
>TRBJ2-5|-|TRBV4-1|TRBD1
CASRGQGRETQYF
TGCGCCAGCAGAGGACAGGGGAGAGAGACCCAGTACTTC
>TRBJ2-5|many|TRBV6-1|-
CASRTTGLGTQYF
TGTGCCAGCAGGACCACAGGCCTGGGGACCCAGTACTTC
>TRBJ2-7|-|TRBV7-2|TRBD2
CASSSLLAGDYEQYF
TGTGCCAGCAGCTCACTTCTAGCGGGAGACTACGAGCAGTACTTC
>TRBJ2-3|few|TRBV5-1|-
CASTLGGRADTQYF
TGCGCCAGCACCCTGGGGGGCAGGGCGGATACGCAGTATTTT
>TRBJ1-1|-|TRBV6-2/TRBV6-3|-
CASRYPTEAFF
TGTGCCAGCCGGTACCCCACTGAAGCTTTCTTT
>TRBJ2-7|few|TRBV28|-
CASSPRMGLGDEQYF
TGTGCCAGCAGCCCCCGGATGGGGCTCGGGGACGAGCAGTACTTC
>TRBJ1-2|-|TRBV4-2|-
CASSTEQGAYGYTF
TGTGCCAGCAGCACCGAACAGGGTGCCTATGGCTACACCTTC
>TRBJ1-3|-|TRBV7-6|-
CASSLARGFSGNTIYF
TGTGCCAGCAGCTTAGCGCGGGGGTTCTCTGGAAACACCATATATTTT
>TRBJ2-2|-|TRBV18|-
CASSPVLATGTGELFF
TGTGCCAGCTCACCAGTCCTAGCGACAGGCACCGGGGAGCTGTTTTTT
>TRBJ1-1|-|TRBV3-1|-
CASSPRGGNTEAFF
TGTGCCAGCAGCCCCCGCGGAGGGAACACTGAAGCTTTCTTT
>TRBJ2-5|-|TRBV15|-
CATSRDRGGTQYF
TGTGCCACCAGCAGAGATCGCGGAGGAACCCAGTACTTC
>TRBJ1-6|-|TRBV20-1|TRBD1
CSARPGQGFYSPLHF
TGCAGTGCTAGACCTGGACAGGGGTTTTATTCACCCCTCCACTTT
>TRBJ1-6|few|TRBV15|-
CATSRGTGPGSSPLHF
TGTGCCACCAGCAGAGGGACGGGGCCAGGGAGTTCACCCCTCCACTTT
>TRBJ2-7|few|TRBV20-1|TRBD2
CSARVGATSGSYEQYF
TGCAGTGCTAGAGTGGGGGCGACTAGCGGGTCCTACGAGCAGTACTTC
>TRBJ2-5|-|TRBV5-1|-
CASKIGGLQETQYF
TGCGCCAGCAAAATCGGGGGACTTCAAGAGACCCAGTACTTC
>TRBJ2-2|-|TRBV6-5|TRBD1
CASSYTYRGVNTGELFF
TGTGCCAGCAGTTACACATACAGGGGGGTGAACACCGGGGAGCTGTTTTTT